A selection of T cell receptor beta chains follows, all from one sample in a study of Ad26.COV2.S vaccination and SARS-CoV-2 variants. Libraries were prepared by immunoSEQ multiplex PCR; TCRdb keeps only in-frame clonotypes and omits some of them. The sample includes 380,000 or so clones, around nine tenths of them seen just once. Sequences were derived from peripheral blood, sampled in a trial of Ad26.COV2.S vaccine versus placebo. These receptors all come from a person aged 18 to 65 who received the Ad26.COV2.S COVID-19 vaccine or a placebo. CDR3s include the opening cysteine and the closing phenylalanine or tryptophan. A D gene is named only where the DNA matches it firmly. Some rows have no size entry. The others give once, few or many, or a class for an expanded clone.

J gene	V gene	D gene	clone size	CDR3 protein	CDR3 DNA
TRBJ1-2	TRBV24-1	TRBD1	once	CATSEADRGGGYTF	TGTGCCACCAGTGAGGCCGACAGGGGGGGTGGCTACACCTTC
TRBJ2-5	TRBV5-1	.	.	CASSTGQSNLETQYF	TGCGCCAGCAGCACAGGACAGTCGAATCTAGAGACCCAGTACTTC
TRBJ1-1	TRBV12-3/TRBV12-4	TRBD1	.	CASLQGVGGNAFF	TGTGCCAGCTTACAGGGGGTAGGAGGGAATGCTTTCTTT
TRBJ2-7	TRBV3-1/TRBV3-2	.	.	CASSQVAVEQYF	TGTGCCAGCAGCCAAGTTGCGGTCGAGCAGTACTTC
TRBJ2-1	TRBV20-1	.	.	CSARPFNEQFF	TGCAGTGCGAGACCGTTCAATGAGCAGTTCTTC
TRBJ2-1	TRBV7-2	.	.	CASSTGTPVYNEQFF	TGTGCCAGCAGCACCGGGACTCCCGTCTACAATGAGCAGTTCTTC
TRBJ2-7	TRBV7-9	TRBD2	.	CASSPSGAGVYEQYF	TGTGCCAGCAGCCCGTCTGGGGCGGGAGTCTACGAGCAGTACTTC
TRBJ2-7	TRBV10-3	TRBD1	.	CAISPGGQGSYEQYF	TGTGCCATCAGTCCCGGGGGACAGGGCTCCTACGAGCAGTACTTC
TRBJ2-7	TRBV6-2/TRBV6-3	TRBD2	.	CASSPQIGGGRTYEQYF	TGTGCCAGCAGTCCCCAGATTGGGGGGGGGAGGACCTACGAGCAGTACTTC
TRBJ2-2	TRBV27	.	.	CASSLQSASNTGELFF	TGTGCCAGCAGTTTACAATCGGCGTCGAACACCGGGGAGCTGTTTTTT
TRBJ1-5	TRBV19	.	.	CASNPFGGPQHF	TGTGCCAGCAACCCTTTCGGGGGGCCCCAGCATTTT
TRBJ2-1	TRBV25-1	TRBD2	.	CASSDSGGGSYNEQFF	TGTGCCAGCAGTGATAGCGGGGGGGGTTCCTACAATGAGCAGTTCTTC
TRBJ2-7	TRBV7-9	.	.	CASSLDRAPREQYF	TGTGCCAGCAGCTTAGACAGGGCGCCTCGAGAGCAGTACTTC
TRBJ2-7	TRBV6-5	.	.	CASSYSRGPRDEQYF	TGTGCCAGCAGTTATTCCCGAGGCCCCAGGGACGAGCAGTACTTC
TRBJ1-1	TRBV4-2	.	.	CASSPGSPGEAFF	TGTGCCAGCAGCCCCGGGTCCCCTGGGGAAGCTTTCTTT
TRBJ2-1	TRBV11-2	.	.	CASSLGSASVLNEQFF	TGTGCCAGCAGCTTAGGATCGGCTAGCGTTCTAAATGAGCAGTTCTTC
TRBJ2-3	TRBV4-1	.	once	CASSPSSPDTQYF	TGCGCCAGCAGCCCTTCTTCCCCAGATACGCAGTATTTT
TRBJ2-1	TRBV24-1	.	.	CATSDPGAIYNEQFF	TGTGCCACCAGTGACCCCGGGGCCATCTACAATGAGCAGTTCTTC
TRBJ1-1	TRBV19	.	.	CASSVWGGAGTEAFF	TGTGCCAGTAGTGTTTGGGGGGGCGCGGGCACTGAAGCTTTCTTT